This T cell receptor (beta chain) was sequenced in a study of control samples from healthy donors and cancer patients. Assay: immunoSEQ multiplex PCR; the TCRdb copy retains only in-frame clones and omits some. The data show roughly 100,000 clones, 80% to 95% seen once. The CDR3 loop spans 16 amino acids. Germline CDR1 and CDR2: SGHKS and YYEKEE (reference sequence). The germline V and J ends were trimmed by 4 bases and 7 bases, with 22 bases remaining between them. The genes are TRBV5-5 and TRBJ2-3; maybe TRBD2 (7 bases). Sequences were obtained from blood. The source is a human donor in good health. The donor label of this sample is uncertain. The CDR3 spells CASSGSGGQGSYTQYF. Written as DNA, the CDR3 is TGTGCCAGCAGCGGTTCGGGGGGCCAGGGCTCATATACGCAGTATTTT.